The present T cell receptor beta chain was sequenced within a study of tumor-infiltrating lymphocytes in primary liver carcinoma. Co-extraction yielded RNA and DNA from around 18-30 mg of unsorted bulk tissue. Patients underwent surgical resection for primary liver carcinoma. On this clonotype itself: What it binds is unknown.

This CDR3 spans 14 amino acids. Trimming took 7 bases from V and 9 from J, leaving 18 bases between them. Germline CDR1 reads SEHNR; CDR2 reads FQNEAQ (reference sequence). The study's findings and limits: Blood fell significantly below tumors in its top-250-clone fraction (p = 0.039). The proportion of top clones found throughout all five tumor regions was only about 7.5-24%.

The investigators made TCR beta cDNA from approximately 0.5 ug total RNA, using a constant-region primer. Three nested multiplex PCR rounds, a slightly modified ARM-PCR method, built the TCR beta libraries. TRBV1-TRBV30 forward and Cbeta reverse primers drove the first two approximately 10-cycle rounds. TCRdb passed the multiplex PCR reads through MiXCR, listing each CDR3 protein once. The sample has 50,000 or so distinct CDR3 sequences, about 80% seen once. Sequencing input: liver tumor tissue from sampling region 5. The subset was: tumor region T5, tumor centre. The genes are TRBV7-9 and TRBJ2-2; D is perhaps TRBD1 (6 bases). This TCR was recovered from a man aged 40-49 years with primary liver carcinoma and hepatitis B virus infection. In nucleotides, the CDR3 is TGTGCCAGCACCTCGACAGGAGTTAACAGGGAGCTGTTTTTT. This sequence encodes CASTSTGVNRELFF.